The 8 T cell receptor beta chains reported below all come from one sample, sequenced in a study of PD-1 blockade in classical Hodgkin lymphoma. Every one of the patients relapsed after autologous stem cell transplantation (brentuximab vedotin exposure was variable). Sequencing used immunoSEQ multiplex PCR; TCRdb keeps in-frame clones, though not all of them. Of over 10,000 clones detected, approximately 86% appear once; the ten largest clones hold more than 35%. The specimen was peripheral blood mononuclear cells (PBMCs), collected at baseline. The receptor source for this set is a human donor with classical Hodgkin lymphoma.

The chain has TRBV18 and TRBJ1-3; 7 bases agree with TRBD1. Trimming took 2 bases from V and 2 from J; bases not matched to a gene: 6. From germline, CDR1 is KGHSH and CDR2 LQKENI. This CDR3 comprises 16 residues. The CDR3 region is CASSPRGQNTGNTIYF. CDR3 coding DNA: TGTGCCAGCTCACCAAGGGGACAGAATACTGGAAACACCATATATTTT.

This chain joins TRBV7-2 and TRBJ2-7, with D maybe TRBD1 (5 bases). Germline V gene lookup returns CDR1 SGHTA and CDR2 FQGNSA. This CDR3 contains 18 residues. V lost 5 bases and J 3 bases, leaving 26 bases between the germline ends. The CDR3 protein is CASSAPSLSWGANYEQYF. In nucleotides, the CDR3 is TGTGCCAGCAGCGCCCCGTCGCTTTCTTGGGGCGCTAACTACGAGCAGTACTTC.

The rearrangement uses TRBV5-1 and TRBJ2-2, with 7 positions matching TRBD2. The germline CDR1 and CDR2 sequences are SGHRS and YFSETQ. V trimming: 4 bases; J trimming: 4 bases; junction bases outside the gene matches: 10. The CDR3 is 16 amino acids. The CDR3 here is CASSLTSVVSTGELFF. CDR3 sequence (DNA): TGCGCCAGCAGCCTAACTAGCGTGGTGAGCACCGGGGAGCTGTTTTTT.

CDR3 loop: CASSHTGAPDYGYTF. Here the CDR3 DNA reads TGTGCCAGCAGTCACACAGGGGCCCCAGACTATGGCTACACCTTC. V is TRBV7-9 and J is TRBJ1-2; 7 nucleotides match TRBD1. Trimming removed 6 bases from V and 3 bases from J; junction bases left unmatched: 10. CDR1 and CDR2 from the germline V gene are SEHNR and FQNEAQ (reference sequence). This CDR3 region has 15 residues.

The CDR3 coding sequence is TGCAGCGTGGTAGCGGGGGACACAGATACGCAGTATTTT. This gives the protein CSVVAGDTDTQYF. J is TRBJ2-3 and V is TRBV29-1, with 9 bases matching TRBD2. Germline V gives CDR1 SQVTM, CDR2 ANQGSEA. The CDR3 totals 13 residues. The V and J ends lost 6 bases and 2 bases, in that order; junction bases with no gene match: 3.

The chain has TRBV19 and TRBJ1-2; possibly TRBD1 for D (5 bases). Germline loops: CDR1 LNHDA, CDR2 SQIVND (reference sequence). The CDR3 spans 14 residues. V was trimmed by 0 bases and J by 7 bases, leaving 12 bases between them. This chain's CDR3 is CASSIDLRVGGYTF. CDR3 bases: TGTGCCAGTAGTATAGACCTCAGGGTAGGTGGCTACACCTTC.

V gene TRBV6-1 combines with J gene TRBJ1-1; unclear D gene. The CDR3 is 13 residues long. Germline values: CDR1 MNHNS, CDR2 SASEGT. The V end was cut by 6 bases, the J end by 8 bases, with 16 bases between. CDR3 bases: TGTGCCAGCAGCGTCCCGGGCCGAAGGGAAGCTTTCTTT. Translation gives CASSVPGRREAFF.

The V call is TRBV6-5, the J call TRBJ1-2; the D is unclear. Germline loops: CDR1 MNHEY, CDR2 SVGAGI. The CDR3 consists of 14 residues. V gave up 4 bases and J gave up 4 bases, with 13 bases separating them. DNA for the CDR3: TGTGCCAGCAGTTCAAGGACGGCTTCCTATGGCTACACCTTC. Protein sequence: CASSSRTASYGYTF.